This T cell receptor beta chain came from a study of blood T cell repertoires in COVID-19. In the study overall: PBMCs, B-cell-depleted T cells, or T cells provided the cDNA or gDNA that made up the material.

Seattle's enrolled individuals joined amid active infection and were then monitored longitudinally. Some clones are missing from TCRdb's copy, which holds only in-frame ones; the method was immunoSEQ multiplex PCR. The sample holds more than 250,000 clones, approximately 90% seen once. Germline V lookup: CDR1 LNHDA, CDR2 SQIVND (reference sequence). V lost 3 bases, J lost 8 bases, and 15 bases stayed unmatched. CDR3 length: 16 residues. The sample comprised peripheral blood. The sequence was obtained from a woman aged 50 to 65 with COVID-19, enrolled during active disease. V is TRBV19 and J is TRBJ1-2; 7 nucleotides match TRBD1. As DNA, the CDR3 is TGTGCCAGTAGTATTAAAAGGGGGCTGCGGATGGACGGCTACACCTTC. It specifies CASSIKRGLRMDGYTF.